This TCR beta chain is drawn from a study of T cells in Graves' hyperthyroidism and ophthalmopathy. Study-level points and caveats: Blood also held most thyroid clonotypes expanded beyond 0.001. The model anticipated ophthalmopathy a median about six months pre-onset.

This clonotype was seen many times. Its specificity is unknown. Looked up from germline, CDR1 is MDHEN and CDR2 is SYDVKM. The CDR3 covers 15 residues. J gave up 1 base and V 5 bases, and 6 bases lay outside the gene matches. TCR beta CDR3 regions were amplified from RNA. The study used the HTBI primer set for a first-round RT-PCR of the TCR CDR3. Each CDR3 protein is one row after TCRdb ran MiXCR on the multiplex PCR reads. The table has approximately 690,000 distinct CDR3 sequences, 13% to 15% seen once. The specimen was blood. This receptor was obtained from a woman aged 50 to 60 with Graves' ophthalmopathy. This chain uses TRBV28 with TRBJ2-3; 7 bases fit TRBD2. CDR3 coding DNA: TGTGCCAGCAGTCCCCCGGCGGGAGGCACAGATACGCAGTATTTT. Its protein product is CASSPPAGGTDTQYF.